This T cell receptor (beta chain) was identified in a study of blood T cell repertoires in COVID-19. Germline values: CDR1 MNHNS, CDR2 SASEGT. Trimming stripped 1 base from V and 8 bases from J, with 20 bases between. This CDR3 has 16 residues. The repertoire was sequenced with immunoSEQ multiplex PCR; TCRdb's copy has only in-frame clones and lacks some. Here the sample spans 75,000 to 80,000 clones, 80% to 90% being singletons. The gene calls are TRBV6-1 and TRBJ2-5; D may be TRBD1 (5 bases). The sequenced material came from peripheral blood. The sequence was obtained from a human donor in a cohort sampled during active COVID-19. This CDR3 reads CASSEGWGGNKRTQYF. The CDR3 nucleotides read TGTGCCAGCAGTGAAGGTTGGGGCGGTAACAAGAGAACCCAGTACTTC.